A single sample is the source of the 2 T cell receptor beta chains below, sequenced in a study of blood T cell repertoires in COVID-19. The assay was immunoSEQ multiplex PCR, and TCRdb's table has in-frame clones only and misses some. The sample holds some 200,000 clones, 80% to 90% seen once. Sequenced material: PBMCs or T cells enriched from blood (not recorded which). These receptors came from a man between 35 and 55 years old who had recovered from COVID-19.

V and J are TRBV30 and TRBJ2-6, with 7 positions matching TRBD1. CDR3 length: 12 amino acids. Germline CDR1 reads GTSNPN; CDR2 reads SVGIG (reference sequence). In nucleotides, the CDR3 is TGTGCGCAGGGGGCTGGGGCCAACGTCCTGACTTTC. The encoded protein is CAQGAGANVLTF.

This clone occurred once. The chain couples TRBV7-9 to TRBJ1-2; no firm D call. V was pared by 1 base and J by 4 bases, with 10 bases between. The CDR3 consists of 14 residues. CDR1 and CDR2 (germline): SEHNR, FQNEAQ (reference sequence). CDR3 region: CASSLVSLLYGYTF. The DNA of the CDR3 is TGTGCCAGCAGCTTAGTGAGTCTTCTCTATGGCTACACCTTC.